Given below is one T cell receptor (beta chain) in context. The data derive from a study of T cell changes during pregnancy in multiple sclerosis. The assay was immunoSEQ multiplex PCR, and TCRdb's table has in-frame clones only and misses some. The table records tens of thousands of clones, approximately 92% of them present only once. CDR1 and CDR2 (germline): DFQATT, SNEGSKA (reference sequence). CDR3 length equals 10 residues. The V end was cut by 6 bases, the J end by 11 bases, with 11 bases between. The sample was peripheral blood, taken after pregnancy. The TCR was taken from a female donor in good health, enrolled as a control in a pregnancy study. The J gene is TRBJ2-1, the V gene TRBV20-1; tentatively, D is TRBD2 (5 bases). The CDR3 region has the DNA TGCAGTGCCGAGAGGGCGAAGCAGTTCTTC. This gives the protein CSAERAKQFF.